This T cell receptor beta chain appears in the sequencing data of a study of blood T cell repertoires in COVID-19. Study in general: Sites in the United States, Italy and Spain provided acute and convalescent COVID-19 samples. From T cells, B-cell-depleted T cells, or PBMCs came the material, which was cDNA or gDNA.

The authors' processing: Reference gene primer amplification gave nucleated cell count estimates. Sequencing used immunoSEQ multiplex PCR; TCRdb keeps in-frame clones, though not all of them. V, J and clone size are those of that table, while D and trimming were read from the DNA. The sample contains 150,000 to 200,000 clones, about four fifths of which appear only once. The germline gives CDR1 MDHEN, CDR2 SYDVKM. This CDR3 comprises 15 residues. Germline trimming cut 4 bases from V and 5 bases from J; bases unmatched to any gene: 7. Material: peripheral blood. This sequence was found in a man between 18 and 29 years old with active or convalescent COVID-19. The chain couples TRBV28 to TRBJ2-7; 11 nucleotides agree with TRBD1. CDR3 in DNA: TGTGCCAGCAGTTCCTACCGGGGACAGGGGGACGAGCAGTACTTC. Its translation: CASSSYRGQGDEQYF.